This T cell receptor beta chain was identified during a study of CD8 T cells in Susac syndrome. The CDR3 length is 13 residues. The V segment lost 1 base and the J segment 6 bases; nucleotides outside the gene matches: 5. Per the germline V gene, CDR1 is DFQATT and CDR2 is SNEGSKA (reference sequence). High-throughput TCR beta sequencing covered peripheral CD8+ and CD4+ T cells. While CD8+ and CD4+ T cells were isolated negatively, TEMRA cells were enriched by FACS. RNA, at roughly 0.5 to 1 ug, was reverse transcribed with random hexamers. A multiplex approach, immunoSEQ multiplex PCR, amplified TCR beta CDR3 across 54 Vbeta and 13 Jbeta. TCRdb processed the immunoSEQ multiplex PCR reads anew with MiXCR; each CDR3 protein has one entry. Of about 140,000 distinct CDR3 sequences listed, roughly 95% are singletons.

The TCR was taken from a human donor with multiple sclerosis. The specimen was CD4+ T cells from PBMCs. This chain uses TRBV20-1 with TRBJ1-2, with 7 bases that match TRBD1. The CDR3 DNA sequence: TGCAGTGCTAGAGTGCAGGGGGTCGATGGCTACACCTTC. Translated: CSARVQGVDGYTF.